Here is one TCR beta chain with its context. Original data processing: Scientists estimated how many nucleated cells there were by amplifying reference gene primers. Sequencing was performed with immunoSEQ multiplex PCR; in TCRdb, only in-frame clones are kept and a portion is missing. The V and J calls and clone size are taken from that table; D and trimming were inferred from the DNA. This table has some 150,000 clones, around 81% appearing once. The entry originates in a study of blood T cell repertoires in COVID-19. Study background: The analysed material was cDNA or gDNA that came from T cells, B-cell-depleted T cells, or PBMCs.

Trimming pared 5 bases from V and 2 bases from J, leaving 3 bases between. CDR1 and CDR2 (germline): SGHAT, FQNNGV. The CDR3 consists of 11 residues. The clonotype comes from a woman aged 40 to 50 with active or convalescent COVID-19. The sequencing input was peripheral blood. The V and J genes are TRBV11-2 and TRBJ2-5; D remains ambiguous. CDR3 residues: CASSPQETQYF. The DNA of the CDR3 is TGTGCCAGCAGCCCACAAGAGACCCAGTACTTC.